This T cell receptor (beta chain) originates from a study of blood T cells in healthy people across ages (dated by TCRdb to 2013 to 2016). General notes on the study: In model experiments, roughly one uniquely barcoded TCR beta cDNA molecule per two T cells was captured by template switching. Using deep sequencing normalized with unique cDNA molecular identifiers, the study measured how TCR beta repertoire diversity changes with age. Donors were grouped into four age groups: young (average approximately 15 years), middle-aged (approximately 41), aged (62) and long-lived (roughly 80). To avoid experimental bias, donors of different ages were distributed randomly across sequencing lanes. For two donors (one aged 18 to 29 and one aged 80 or older), the study analyzed two additional independent replicas of 1 million unique cDNA reads from the same blood draw.

Donors were around 37 systemically healthy Caucasian individuals from Russia aged roughly 6 to 95 years. Each donor gave ten milliliters of peripheral blood, collected into EDTA-treated Vacutainer tubes. Ficoll-Paque density-gradient centrifugation was used to isolate PBMCs, with at least 6 million obtained per sample. Total RNA, at least 6 micrograms per sample, was extracted from PBMCs with Trizol reagent. Naive CD45RAhigh/CD27high T cell percentages were measured by flow cytometry on a PBMC aliquot from every donor. Libraries were built with 5' RACE. Sequencing was carried out with an Illumina HiSeq 2500. A second roughly 7 to 11 cycle PCR used a sample-barcoded 5' primer and a J-beta primer mix. A template-switch 5' adaptor carrying 12 random nucleotides introduced a unique molecular identifier onto each TCR beta cDNA molecule. At least 3 million CDR3-containing paired-end reads were obtained from each sample. First-strand cDNA synthesis was performed from all RNA using the Mint cDNA synthesis kit, with priming by a TRBC-specific oligonucleotide. After uracil-DNA glycosylase treatment, a first 18-cycle PCR used universal primers M1SS and BC2_uni_R on all cDNA. On the study's bioinformatics: Each sample was normalized by randomly selecting 1 million high-quality reads, each carrying a distinct molecular identifier. Instead of being binned into consensus sequences, reads that shared molecular identifiers were thrown out. MiTCR, with a Q25 quality threshold and the strictest error-elimination algorithm, was used for CDR3 identification, clonotype clustering and error correction. A nonparametric unseen species model with Euler transformation was used to estimate a lower bound on total TCR beta diversity. The public reads were run again by TCRdb, first through fastp at Q25 and then through MiXCR, and only productive beta chains were kept. CDR3 protein sequences are deduplicated, and each keeps its most common genes and DNA. TCRdb, rather than the study authors, made the V and J calls. A total of about 1.5 million distinct CDR3 sequences appear in this sample, approximately 43% of them only once. The top ten clonotypes cover about 4% of the sample.

The paper's findings and limits, for the study overall: Compared with the aged group, the long-lived group had more naive CD4+ T cells, fewer expanded clones and increased TCR diversity, a pattern suggesting age selection. Because the CMV infection status of the donors was unknown, age-related changes in expanded clonotypes may potentially have been confounded. Total diversity estimates from one million sequenced T cells were considered lower bounds and underestimates. Observed TCR beta diversity per million T cells fell roughly linearly with age, and a significant reduction was already apparent by age about 38. A strong correlation was found between observed TCR beta diversity and the percentage of naive T cells measured by flow cytometry. Since profiling was done on bulk unsorted PBMCs, naive and antigen-experienced compartments could not be conclusively compared.

In regard to this clonotype: Its antigen remains undetermined. Sequence at one end of the junction differs from germline and may be a read error.

Including cysteine and phenylalanine, the CDR3 has 16 amino acids. Only the CDR3 part of the read is kept: 48 bases, read in frame from the first base. This TCR derives from a woman aged 18-29 years in good health. The chain is encoded by TRBV12-3 or TRBV12-4 joined to TRBJ1-2, with no confidently assigned D gene. The specimen sequenced was blood. CDR3 reads: CANSSTDSPIRYGYTF. The DNA sequence is as follows: TGTGCCAACAGTTCAACGGATAGCCCGATACGCTATGGCTACACCTTC.